Below are 23 T cell receptor beta chains sequenced from a single sample in a study of cytomegalovirus exposure and HLA in healthy donors. The repertoire was sequenced with immunoSEQ multiplex PCR; TCRdb's copy has only in-frame clones and lacks some. The sample lists over 250,000 clones, just over 85% occurring once. Sequenced sample: PBMCs. These receptors all stem from a woman in her late teens or twenties in good health and CMV-seronegative.

The rearrangement joins TRBV7-9 to TRBJ2-3; perhaps TRBD2 as D (5 bases). The length of the CDR3 is 14 residues. The V end lost 5 bases, the J end lost 1 base, and 10 bases lay between the germline ends. Germline CDR1 and CDR2: SEHNR and FQNEAQ (reference sequence). DNA of the CDR3: TGTGCCAGCAGCCTTGGAGGACGCACAGATACGCAGTATTTT. This sequence encodes CASSLGGRTDTQYF.

This chain connects TRBV4-2 to TRBJ2-2; 8 bases are a match to TRBD1. CDR1 and CDR2 from the germline V gene are LGHNA and YNFKEQ. The V segment lost 8 bases and the J segment 6 bases; nucleotides outside the gene matches: 8. The CDR3 covers 14 residues. The CDR3 coding sequence is TGTGCCAGCGGAGTGGACAGGGACGCCGGGGAGCTGTTTTTT. It is translated as CASGVDRDAGELFF.

The V call is TRBV2, the J call TRBJ1-5; the match to TRBD1 covers 8 bases. The CDR3 length is 18 residues. V was pared by 0 bases and J by 0 bases, with 7 bases of the junction left unmatched. CDR1 and CDR2 (germline): SNHLY, FYNNEI. The DNA for the CDR3 is TGTGCCAGCAGTGAAGCTGTGCAGGGGGCTTATAGCAATCAGCCCCAGCATTTT. This gives the protein CASSEAVQGAYSNQPQHF.

J is TRBJ1-5 and V is TRBV6-5; possibly TRBD1 for D (5 bases). Trimming stripped 5 bases from V and 0 bases from J, with 11 bases between. The CDR3 has 15 amino acids. Looked up from germline, CDR1 is MNHEY and CDR2 is SVGAGI. CDR3: CASSPQGYSNQPQHF. The CDR3 DNA is TGTGCCAGCAGTCCCCAGGGTTATAGCAATCAGCCCCAGCATTTT.

The table lists this clone with a few counts. The gene calls are TRBV19 and TRBJ1-5, with 7 bases matching TRBD1. The CDR3 sequence is 16 residues long. Germline V gives CDR1 LNHDA, CDR2 SQIVND (reference sequence). The V and J ends lost 6 bases and 7 bases, in that order; junction bases with no gene match: 15. CDR3 sequence (DNA): TGTGCCAGTAGCCTAGGGGGCGGGGTGAAGAGGCAGCCCCAGCATTTT. Its translation: CASSLGGGVKRQPQHF.

CDR3 sequence reads: CASSQMTAYEQYF. CDR3 nucleotide sequence: TGCGCCAGCAGCCAAATGACAGCCTACGAGCAGTACTTC. The rearrangement uses TRBV4-1 and TRBJ2-7; maybe TRBD1 (5 bases). The CDR3 covers 13 residues. Trimming pared 2 bases from V and 2 bases from J, leaving 7 bases between. Germline-derived CDR1 and CDR2 are MGHRA and YSYEKL.

This rearrangement joins TRBV6-6 to TRBJ1-2; tentative D call: TRBD1 (6 bases). Germline loops: CDR1 MNHNY, CDR2 SVGAGI (reference sequence). V lost 6 bases and J 4 bases, leaving 18 bases between the germline ends. The CDR3 length is 15 residues. CDR3 region: CASRQTLQGSYGYTF. In DNA, the CDR3 is TGTGCCAGCAGGCAAACCCTCCAGGGGAGCTATGGCTACACCTTC.

In its sample, this clone was seen a few times. The chain recombines TRBV30 with TRBJ1-2, with a tentative D call TRBD1 (5 bases). CDR1 and CDR2 (germline): GTSNPN, SVGIG (reference sequence). Trimming left V 0 bases short and J 6 bases short, with 8 bases between. The CDR3 has 12 amino acids. The CDR3 protein is CAWSVQGNGYTF. In nucleotides, the CDR3 is TGTGCCTGGAGTGTGCAGGGAAATGGCTACACCTTC.

The chain combines TRBV11-2 with TRBJ2-1; the D gene is possibly TRBD2 (6 bases). Germline lookup yields CDR1 SGHAT and CDR2 FQNNGV. V gave up 3 bases and J gave up 6 bases, with 12 bases separating them. CDR3 length: 14 amino acids. In DNA form, the CDR3 reads TGTGCCAGCAGCTTCGAGGAGGGGATCAATGAGCAGTTCTTC. The encoded protein is CASSFEEGINEQFF.

The V and J genes are TRBV9 and TRBJ2-3, with D maybe TRBD2 (6 bases). Germline CDR1 is SGDLS and CDR2 is YYNGEE. The CDR3 has 15 residues. Trimming cost V 0 bases and J 1 base, with 9 bases left between them. The CDR3, as DNA: TGTGCCAGCAGCGTAGGCGGGGCGGGCACAGATACGCAGTATTTT. This encodes CASSVGGAGTDTQYF.

The chain links TRBV28 to TRBJ1-5; 7 bases match TRBD1. Per the germline V gene, CDR1 is MDHEN and CDR2 is SYDVKM. The CDR3 runs to 15 residues. J lost 5 bases, V lost 3 bases, and 7 bases had no gene match. CDR3 DNA: TGTGCCAGCAGTTTGGGGACCAGGGGGGATCAGCCCCAGCATTTT. Translation gives CASSLGTRGDQPQHF.

A single count supports this clone. This chain uses TRBV27 with TRBJ2-5, with D perhaps TRBD1 (5 bases). Germline loops: CDR1 MNHEY, CDR2 SMNVEV (reference sequence). Trimming stripped 6 bases from V and 1 base from J, with 12 bases between. CDR3 length equals 14 residues. CDR3 loop: CASRGPLLQETQYF. CDR3 DNA: TGTGCCAGCAGGGGGCCGTTGCTCCAAGAGACCCAGTACTTC.

The V gene is TRBV29-1, the J gene TRBJ2-3; 7 nucleotides agree with TRBD2. The germline V gene encodes CDR1 SQVTM and CDR2 ANQGSEA. Losses at the gene ends were 0 bases for V and 5 bases for J; bases not matched to a gene: 5. The CDR3 sequence is 14 residues long. The CDR3 DNA is TGCAGCGTTGAAGATGGAGGGGAGGGAGATACGCAGTATTTT. It yields the protein CSVEDGGEGDTQYF.

This clone showed up just once. This chain connects TRBV5-1 to TRBJ2-7; 9 nucleotides agree with TRBD1. In germline, CDR1 is SGHRS, CDR2 YFSETQ. This CDR3 comprises 14 residues. The V and J ends lost 7 bases and 2 bases, in that order; junction bases with no gene match: 7. The CDR3 DNA sequence: TGCGCCAGCGCATTGGGGGACAGGGCCTACGAGCAGTACTTC. This sequence encodes CASALGDRAYEQYF.

V gene TRBV11-2 combines with J gene TRBJ2-7, with D maybe TRBD2 (5 bases). The CDR3 covers 12 residues. V lost 4 bases to trimming and J lost 5 bases, with 9 bases between them. CDR1 SGHAT and CDR2 FQNNGV come from the germline V gene. Here the CDR3 reads CASSSGWDEQYF. As DNA, the CDR3 is TGTGCCAGCAGCTCGGGGTGGGACGAGCAGTACTTC.

The chain is built from TRBV2 and TRBJ2-7; 14 bases fit TRBD2. V lost 6 bases and J lost 3; bases outside the gene matches: 1. This CDR3 comprises 14 residues. CDR1 is SNHLY and CDR2 is FYNNEI in the germline V gene. The CDR3 loop is CASRGLAGGYEQYF. The CDR3 nucleotides are TGTGCCAGCAGAGGACTAGCGGGAGGCTACGAGCAGTACTTC.

The chain couples TRBV9 to TRBJ2-7; TRBD2 agrees at 8 bases. CDR3 size: 15 residues. The trim removed 2 bases at V and 1 base at J, leaving 5 bases unmatched. Germline V gives CDR1 SGDLS, CDR2 YYNGEE. The CDR3 loop reads CASSVGLAPSYEQYF. In DNA form, the CDR3 reads TGTGCCAGCAGCGTCGGACTAGCTCCTTCCTACGAGCAGTACTTC. Filled out from reference TRBV9 and TRBJ2-7, the complete variable domain reads DSGVTQTPKHLITATGQRVTLRCSPRSGDLSVYWYQQSLDQGLQFLIQYYNGEERAKGNILERFSAQQFPDLHSELNLSSLELGDSALYFCASSVGLAPSYEQYFGPGTRLTVT.

The chain couples TRBV5-6 to TRBJ2-7; TRBD1 matches 7 bases. This CDR3 is built from 14 residues. CDR1 SGHDT and CDR2 YYEEEE come from the germline V gene. V was pared by 0 bases and J by 7 bases, with 7 bases of the junction left unmatched. CDR3 residues: CASSLEGGQREQYF. In DNA form, the CDR3 reads TGTGCCAGCAGCTTGGAAGGGGGCCAACGGGAGCAGTACTTC.

For this clone: The sample has other DNA sequences that encode this CDR3 too. DNA of the CDR3: TGTGCCAGCAGCTTGAAGGGGTACGAGCAGTACTTC. It is translated as CASSLKGYEQYF. J is TRBJ2-7 and V is TRBV13; possible D gene TRBD1, 5 bases. The germline V and J ends were trimmed by 3 bases and 4 bases, with 7 bases remaining between them. Germline loops: CDR1 PRHDT, CDR2 FYEKMQ (reference sequence). This CDR3 comprises 12 residues.

The J gene is TRBJ1-2, the V gene TRBV30; TRBD1 matches at 12 bases. The J segment lost 8 bases and the V segment lost 1 base, leaving 2 bases of the junction unmatched. The CDR3 is made up of 13 amino acids. Germline assignment: CDR1 GTSNPN and CDR2 SVGIG (reference sequence). CDR3 nucleotides: TGTGCCTGGAGTGGGGACAGGGGGCAAGGCTACACCTTC. Translated: CAWSGDRGQGYTF.

The V call is TRBV7-9, the J call TRBJ2-7; D may be TRBD1 (6 bases). The germline V and J ends were trimmed by 11 bases and 5 bases, with 13 bases remaining between them. The CDR3 spans 11 residues. Germline V CDR1 and CDR2: SEHNR, FQNEAQ (reference sequence). The CDR3 region has the DNA TGTGCCGGAACCCAGGGGAACGAGCAGTACTTC. As protein: CAGTQGNEQYF.

The CDR3 DNA follows: TGTGCCAGCAGTTCACCGGGGACACCTTTCAATCAGCCCCAGCATTTT. Translation: CASSSPGTPFNQPQHF. The chain links TRBV28 to TRBJ1-5, with D possibly matching TRBD1 (6 bases). Looked up from germline, CDR1 is MDHEN and CDR2 is SYDVKM. Trimming shortened V by 4 bases and J by 3 bases, and 16 bases separated the two germline ends. The CDR3 is made up of 16 amino acids.

V is TRBV5-6 and J is TRBJ2-5; the D is unclear. Germline V gene data show CDR1 as SGHDT and CDR2 as YYEEEE. The CDR3 spans 13 residues. Trimming removed 4 bases from V and 5 bases from J, with 12 bases in between. CDR3 coding DNA: TGTGCCAGCAGCGTCTACAGTTGGGAGACCCAGTACTTC. Encoded protein: CASSVYSWETQYF.